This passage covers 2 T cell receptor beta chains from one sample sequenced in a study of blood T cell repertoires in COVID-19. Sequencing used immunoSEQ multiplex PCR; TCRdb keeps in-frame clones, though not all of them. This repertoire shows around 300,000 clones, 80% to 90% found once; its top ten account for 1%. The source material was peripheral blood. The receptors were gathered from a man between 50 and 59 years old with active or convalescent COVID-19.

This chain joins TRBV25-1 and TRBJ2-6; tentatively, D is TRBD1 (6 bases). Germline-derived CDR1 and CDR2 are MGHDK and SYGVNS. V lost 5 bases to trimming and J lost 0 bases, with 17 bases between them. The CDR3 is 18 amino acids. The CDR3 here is CASSFSTGVSSGANVLTF. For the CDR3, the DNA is TGTGCCAGCAGTTTCTCGACAGGCGTCAGCTCTGGGGCCAACGTCCTGACTTTC. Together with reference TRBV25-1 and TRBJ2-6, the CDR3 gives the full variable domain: EADIYQTPRYLVIGTGKKITLECSQTMGHDKMYWYQQDPGMELHLIHYSYGVNSTEKGDLSSESTVSRIRTEHFPLTLESARPSHTSQYLCASSFSTGVSSGANVLTFGAGSRLTVL.

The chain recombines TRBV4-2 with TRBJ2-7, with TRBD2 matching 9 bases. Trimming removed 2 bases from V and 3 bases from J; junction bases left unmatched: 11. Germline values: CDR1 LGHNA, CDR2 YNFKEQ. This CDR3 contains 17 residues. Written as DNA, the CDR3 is TGTGCCAGCAGCCAATTGTTAGCGGGAGAGGGGGACTACGAGCAGTACTTC. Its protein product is CASSQLLAGEGDYEQYF.